This T cell receptor beta chain appears in the sequencing data of a study of T cells after yellow fever vaccination. Study details: Fractions with few cells were prepared using SMART-Seq v4 Ultra Low Input. Study-wide results and limits: The CD4 compartment and the CD8 compartment contained a small share of clonotypes in common. Post-booster repertoires again held most primary-vaccination clones (roughly 96% CD4, roughly 88% CD8).

For this clonotype: Its antigen is unidentified.

A process of 5'RACE template switching, which added a universal primer site and UMIs, was used to make TCR cDNA. From the 5' RACE reads, TCRdb called clonotypes with MiXCR, one entry per CDR3 protein. The repertoire holds about 430,000 distinct CDR3 sequences, around 20% seen once, with roughly a sixth in the top ten. CDR3 length: 12 amino acids. Germline V CDR1 and CDR2: SGHVS, FQNEAQ. This receptor was obtained from a man younger than 30 who received the YFV17D yellow fever vaccine. The chain carries TRBV7-8 and TRBJ2-7; possibly TRBD1 for D (5 bases). This specimen was PBMCs, taken before the yellow fever booster vaccination. CDR3 protein: CATGAYPYEQYF. For the CDR3, the DNA is TGTGCAACTGGGGCTTATCCCTACGAGCAGTACTTC.